This T cell receptor beta chain was captured by sequencing in a study of T cells in localized non-small cell lung cancer. Study-level findings and limits: Longer overall survival associated with higher blood T cell density; shorter survival with higher adjacent-lung clonality.

Trimming removed 4 bases at V and 1 base at J, with 4 bases between. The germline V gene has CDR1 MDHEN and CDR2 SYDVKM. The CDR3 extends over 13 amino acids. Using immunoSEQ multiplex PCR, the repertoire was profiled, and TCRdb retains in-frame clones only, with some absent. The sample records tens of thousands of clones, 85% to 90% being singletons. As regards this clone: The antigen remains undetermined.

The chain has TRBV28 and TRBJ1-4, with unresolved D. Sequenced material: peripheral blood, taken before any cancer treatment. This TCR was sampled from a man aged 40 to 75 with stage I squamous cell lung carcinoma. DNA of the CDR3: TGTGCCAGCAGTTCGGGAACTAATGAAAAACTGTTTTTT. Residues: CASSSGTNEKLFF.